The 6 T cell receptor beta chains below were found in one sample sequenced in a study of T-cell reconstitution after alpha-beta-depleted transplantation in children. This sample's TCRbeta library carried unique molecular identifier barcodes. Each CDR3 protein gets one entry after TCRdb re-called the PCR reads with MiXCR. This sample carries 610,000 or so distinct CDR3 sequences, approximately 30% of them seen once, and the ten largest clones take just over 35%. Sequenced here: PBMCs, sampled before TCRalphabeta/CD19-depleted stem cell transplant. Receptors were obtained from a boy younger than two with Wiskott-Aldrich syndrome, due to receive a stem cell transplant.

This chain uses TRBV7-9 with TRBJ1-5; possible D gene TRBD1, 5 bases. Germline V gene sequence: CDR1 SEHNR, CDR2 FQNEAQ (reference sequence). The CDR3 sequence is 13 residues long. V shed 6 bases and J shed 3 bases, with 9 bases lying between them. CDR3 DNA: TGTGCCAGCAGTCGACAGCTCAATCAGCCCCAGCATTTT. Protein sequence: CASSRQLNQPQHF.

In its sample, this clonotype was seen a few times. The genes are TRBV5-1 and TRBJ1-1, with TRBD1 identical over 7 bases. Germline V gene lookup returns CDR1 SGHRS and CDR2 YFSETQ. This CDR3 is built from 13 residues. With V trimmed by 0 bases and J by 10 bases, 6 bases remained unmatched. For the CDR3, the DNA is TGCGCCAGCAGCTTGGGTGACAGGGAGACAGCTTTCTTT. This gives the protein CASSLGDRETAFF.

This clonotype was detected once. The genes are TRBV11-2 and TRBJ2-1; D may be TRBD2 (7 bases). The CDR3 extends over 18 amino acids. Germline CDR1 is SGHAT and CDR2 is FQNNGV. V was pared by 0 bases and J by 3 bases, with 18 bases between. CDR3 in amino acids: CASSLDRAGAPHYNEQFF. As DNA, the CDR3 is TGTGCCAGCAGCTTAGATCGGGCGGGGGCCCCTCACTACAATGAGCAGTTCTTC. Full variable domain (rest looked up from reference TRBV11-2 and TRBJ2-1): EAGVAQSPRYKIIEKRQSVAFWCNPISGHATLYWYQQILGQGPKLLIQFQNNGVVDDSQLPKDRFSAERLKGVDSTLKIQPAKLEDSAVYLCASSLDRAGAPHYNEQFFGPGTRLTVL.

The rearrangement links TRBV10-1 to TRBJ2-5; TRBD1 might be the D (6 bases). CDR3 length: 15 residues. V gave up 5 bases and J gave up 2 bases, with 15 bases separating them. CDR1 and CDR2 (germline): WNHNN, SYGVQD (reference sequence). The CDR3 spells CASSSQGASQETQYF. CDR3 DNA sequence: TGCGCCAGCAGTTCACAGGGAGCGTCACAAGAGACCCAGTACTTC.

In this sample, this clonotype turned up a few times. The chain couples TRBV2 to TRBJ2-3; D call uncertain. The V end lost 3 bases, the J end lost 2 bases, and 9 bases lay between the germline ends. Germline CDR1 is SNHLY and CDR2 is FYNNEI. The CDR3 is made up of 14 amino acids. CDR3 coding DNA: TGTGCCAGCAGTGAGGACCCTTACACAGATACGCAGTATTTT. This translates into CASSEDPYTDTQYF.

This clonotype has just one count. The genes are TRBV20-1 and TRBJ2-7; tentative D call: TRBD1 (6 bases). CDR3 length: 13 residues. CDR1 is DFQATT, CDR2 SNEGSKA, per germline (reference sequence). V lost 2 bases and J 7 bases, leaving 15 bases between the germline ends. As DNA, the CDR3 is TGCAGTGCTAGACAGGGGCCGGCTTGGGAGCAGTACTTC. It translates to CSARQGPAWEQYF.